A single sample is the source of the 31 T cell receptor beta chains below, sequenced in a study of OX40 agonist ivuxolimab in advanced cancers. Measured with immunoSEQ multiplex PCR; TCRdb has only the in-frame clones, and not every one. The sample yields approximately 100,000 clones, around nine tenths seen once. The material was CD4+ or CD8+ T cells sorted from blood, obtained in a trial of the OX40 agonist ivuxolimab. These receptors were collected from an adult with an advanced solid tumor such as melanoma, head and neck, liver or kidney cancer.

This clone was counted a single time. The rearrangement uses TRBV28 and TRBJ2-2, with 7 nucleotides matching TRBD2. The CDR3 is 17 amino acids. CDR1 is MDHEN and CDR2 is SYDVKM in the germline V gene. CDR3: CPPRETSHQLNTGELFF. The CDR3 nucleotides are TGTCCCCCGCGGGAGACTAGCCATCAGTTAAACACCGGGGAGCTGTTTTTT.

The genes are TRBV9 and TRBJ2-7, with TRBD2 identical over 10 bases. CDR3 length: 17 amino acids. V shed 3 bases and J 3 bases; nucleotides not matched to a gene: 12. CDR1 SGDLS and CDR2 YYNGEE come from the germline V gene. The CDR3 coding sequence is TGTGCCAGCAGCGAGGGGATAGCGGGGGGAATAGGCTACGAGCAGTACTTC. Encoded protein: CASSEGIAGGIGYEQYF.

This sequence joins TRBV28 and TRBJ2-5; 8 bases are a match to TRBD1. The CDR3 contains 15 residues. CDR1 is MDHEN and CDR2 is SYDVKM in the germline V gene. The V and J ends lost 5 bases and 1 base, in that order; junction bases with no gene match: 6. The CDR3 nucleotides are TGTGCCAGCAGTGCCGGACAGGGCCTCCAAGAGACCCAGTACTTC. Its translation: CASSAGQGLQETQYF.

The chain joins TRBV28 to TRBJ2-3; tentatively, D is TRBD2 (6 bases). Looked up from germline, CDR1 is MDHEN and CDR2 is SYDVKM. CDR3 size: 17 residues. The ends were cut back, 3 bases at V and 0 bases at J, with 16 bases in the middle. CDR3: CASSFPQAGGSTDTQYF. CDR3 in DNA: TGTGCCAGCAGTTTTCCCCAGGCCGGGGGAAGCACAGATACGCAGTATTTT.

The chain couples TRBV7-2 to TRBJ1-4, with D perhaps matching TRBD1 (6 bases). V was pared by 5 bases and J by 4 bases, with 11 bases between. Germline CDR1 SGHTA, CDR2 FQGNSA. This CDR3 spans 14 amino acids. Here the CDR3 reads CASSPRGSNEKLFF. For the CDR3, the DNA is TGTGCCAGCAGCCCCAGGGGCAGTAATGAAAAACTGTTTTTT.

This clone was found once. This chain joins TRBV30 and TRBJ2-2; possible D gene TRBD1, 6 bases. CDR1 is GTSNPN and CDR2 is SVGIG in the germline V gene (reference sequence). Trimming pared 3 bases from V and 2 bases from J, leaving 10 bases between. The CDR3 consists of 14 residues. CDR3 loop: CAWRDRLNTGELFF. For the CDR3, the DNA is TGTGCCTGGAGGGACAGACTTAACACCGGGGAGCTGTTTTTT.

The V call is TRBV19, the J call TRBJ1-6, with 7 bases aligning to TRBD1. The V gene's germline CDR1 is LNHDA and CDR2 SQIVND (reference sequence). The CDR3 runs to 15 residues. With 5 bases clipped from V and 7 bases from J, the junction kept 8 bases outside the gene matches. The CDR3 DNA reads TGTGCCAGTAGTCTCCAAGACAGGGCAAATTCACCCCTCCACTTT. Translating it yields CASSLQDRANSPLHF.

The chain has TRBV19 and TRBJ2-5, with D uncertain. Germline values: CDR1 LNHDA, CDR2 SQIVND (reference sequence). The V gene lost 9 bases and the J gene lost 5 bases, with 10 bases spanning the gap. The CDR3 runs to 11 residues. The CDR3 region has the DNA TGTGCCAGCAAAAATCGGGAGACCCAGTACTTC. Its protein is CASKNRETQYF.

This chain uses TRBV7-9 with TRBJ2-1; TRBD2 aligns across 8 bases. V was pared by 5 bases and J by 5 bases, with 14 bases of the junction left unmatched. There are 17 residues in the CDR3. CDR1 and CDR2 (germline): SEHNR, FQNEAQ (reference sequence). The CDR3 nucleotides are TGTGCCAGCAGCCAGCCGGGCGGCGGGGGGCGGGACAATGAGCAGTTCTTC. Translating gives CASSQPGGGGRDNEQFF.

CDR3 loop: CASSRGASGGAGRSGELFF. DNA for the CDR3: TGTGCCAGCAGCCGCGGAGCTAGCGGGGGGGCCGGTCGAAGCGGGGAGCTGTTTTTT. This chain connects TRBV5-4 to TRBJ2-2; 12 bases are a match to TRBD2. The CDR3 totals 19 residues. The germline V gene encodes CDR1 SGHNT and CDR2 YYREEE (reference sequence). V gave up 4 bases and J gave up 7 bases; unmatched junction bases: 17.

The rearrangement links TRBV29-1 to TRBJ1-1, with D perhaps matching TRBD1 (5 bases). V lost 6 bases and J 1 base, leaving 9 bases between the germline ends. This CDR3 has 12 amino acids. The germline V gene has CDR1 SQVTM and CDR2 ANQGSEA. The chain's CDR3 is CSVGRGNTEAFF. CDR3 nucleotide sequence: TGCAGCGTGGGGCGGGGGAACACTGAAGCTTTCTTT.

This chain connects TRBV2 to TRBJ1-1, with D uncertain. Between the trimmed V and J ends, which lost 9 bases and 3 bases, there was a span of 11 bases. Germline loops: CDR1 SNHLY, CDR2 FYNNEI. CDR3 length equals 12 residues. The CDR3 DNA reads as TGTGCCAGACTTTTCCAGGACACTGAAGCTTTCTTT. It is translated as CARLFQDTEAFF.

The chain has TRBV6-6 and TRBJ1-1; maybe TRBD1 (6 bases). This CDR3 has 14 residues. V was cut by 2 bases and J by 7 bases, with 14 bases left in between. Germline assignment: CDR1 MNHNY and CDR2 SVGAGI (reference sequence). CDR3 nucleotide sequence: TGTGCCAGCAGTTACGGGGGGGCCTCGGGTGAAGCTTTCTTT. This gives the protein CASSYGGASGEAFF.

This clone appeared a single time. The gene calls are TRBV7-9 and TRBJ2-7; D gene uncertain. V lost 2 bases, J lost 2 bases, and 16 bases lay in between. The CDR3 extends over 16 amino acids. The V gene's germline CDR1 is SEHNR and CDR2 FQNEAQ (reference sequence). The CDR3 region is CASSLRASKVTYEQYF. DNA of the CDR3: TGTGCCAGCAGCTTACGAGCGAGTAAAGTAACCTACGAGCAGTACTTC.

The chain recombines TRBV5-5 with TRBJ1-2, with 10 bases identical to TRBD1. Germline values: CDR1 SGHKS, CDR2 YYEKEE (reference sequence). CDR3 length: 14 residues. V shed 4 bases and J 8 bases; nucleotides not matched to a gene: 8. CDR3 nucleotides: TGTGCCAGCAGCGCGCCGGGACAGGGGAGAGGCTACACCTTC. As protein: CASSAPGQGRGYTF.

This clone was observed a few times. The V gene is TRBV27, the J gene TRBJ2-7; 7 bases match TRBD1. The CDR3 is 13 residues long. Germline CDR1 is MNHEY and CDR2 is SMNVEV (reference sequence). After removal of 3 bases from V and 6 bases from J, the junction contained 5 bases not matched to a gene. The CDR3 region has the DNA TGTGCCAGCAGTTTCGAGACAGGGTTCGAGCAGTACTTC. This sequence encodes CASSFETGFEQYF.

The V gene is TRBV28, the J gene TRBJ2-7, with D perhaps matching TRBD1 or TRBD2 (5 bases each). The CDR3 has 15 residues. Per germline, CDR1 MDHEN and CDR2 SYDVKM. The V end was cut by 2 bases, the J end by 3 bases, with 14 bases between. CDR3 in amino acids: CASSLGGRDHYEQYF. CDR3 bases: TGTGCCAGCAGTTTAGGTGGTAGGGACCACTACGAGCAGTACTTC.

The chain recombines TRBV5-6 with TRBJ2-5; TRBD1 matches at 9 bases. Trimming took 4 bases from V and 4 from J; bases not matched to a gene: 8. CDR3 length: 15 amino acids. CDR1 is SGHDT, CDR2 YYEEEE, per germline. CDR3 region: CASSQTGTGTETQYF. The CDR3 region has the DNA TGTGCCAGCAGCCAGACCGGGACAGGGACAGAGACCCAGTACTTC.

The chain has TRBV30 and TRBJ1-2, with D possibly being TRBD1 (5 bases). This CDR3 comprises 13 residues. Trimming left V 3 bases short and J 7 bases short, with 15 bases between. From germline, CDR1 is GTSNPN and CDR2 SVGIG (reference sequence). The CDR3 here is CAWRTGGEGGYTF. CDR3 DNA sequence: TGTGCCTGGAGAACCGGGGGGGAGGGTGGCTACACCTTC.

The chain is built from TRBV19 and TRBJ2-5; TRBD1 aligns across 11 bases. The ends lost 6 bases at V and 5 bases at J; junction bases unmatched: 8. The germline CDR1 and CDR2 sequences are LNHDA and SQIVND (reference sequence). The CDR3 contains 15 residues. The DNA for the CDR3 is TGTGCCAGTAGAACCCCCGGGACAGGGGGGGAGACCCAGTACTTC. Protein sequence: CASRTPGTGGETQYF.

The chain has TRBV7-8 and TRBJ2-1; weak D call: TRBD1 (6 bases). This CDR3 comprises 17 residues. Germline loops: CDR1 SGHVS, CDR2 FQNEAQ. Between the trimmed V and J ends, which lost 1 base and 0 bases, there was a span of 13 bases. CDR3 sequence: CASSLVWGPSSYNEQFF. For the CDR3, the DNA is TGTGCCAGCAGCTTAGTGTGGGGGCCGAGCTCCTACAATGAGCAGTTCTTC.

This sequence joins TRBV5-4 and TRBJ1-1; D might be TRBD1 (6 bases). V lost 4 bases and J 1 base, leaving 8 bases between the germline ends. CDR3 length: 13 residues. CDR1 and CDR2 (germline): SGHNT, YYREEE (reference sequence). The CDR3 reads CASSRQENTEAFF. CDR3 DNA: TGTGCCAGCAGCCGACAGGAGAACACTGAAGCTTTCTTT.

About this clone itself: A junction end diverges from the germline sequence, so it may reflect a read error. CDR3 DNA: TGTGCCAGCAGTGTGGCAGGGCCCGGGACAGGTTCCTTCTTC. Translation: CASSVAGPGTGSFF. V usage is TRBV6-1 and J usage is TRBJ2-7, with 8 bases fitting TRBD1. Germline CDR1 MNHNS, CDR2 SASEGT. The CDR3 has 14 amino acids.

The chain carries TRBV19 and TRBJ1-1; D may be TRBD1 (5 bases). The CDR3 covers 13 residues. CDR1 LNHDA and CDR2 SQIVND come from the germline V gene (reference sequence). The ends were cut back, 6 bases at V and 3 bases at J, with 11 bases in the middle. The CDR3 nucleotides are TGTGCCAGTAGCGAGGGGTGGCACACTGAAGCTTTCTTT. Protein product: CASSEGWHTEAFF.

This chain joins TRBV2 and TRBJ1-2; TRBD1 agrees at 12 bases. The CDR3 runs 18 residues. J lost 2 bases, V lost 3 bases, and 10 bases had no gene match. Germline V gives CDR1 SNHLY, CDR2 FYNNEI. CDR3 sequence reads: CASSDTSGQGAPNYGYTF. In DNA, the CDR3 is TGTGCCAGCAGTGACACTTCGGGACAGGGGGCTCCAAACTATGGCTACACCTTC.

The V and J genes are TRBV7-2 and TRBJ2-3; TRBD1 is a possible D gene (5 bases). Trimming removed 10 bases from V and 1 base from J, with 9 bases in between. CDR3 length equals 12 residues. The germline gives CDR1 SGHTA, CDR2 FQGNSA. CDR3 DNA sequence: TGTGCCACTGCCAGGGGCACAGATACGCAGTATTTT. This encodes CATARGTDTQYF.

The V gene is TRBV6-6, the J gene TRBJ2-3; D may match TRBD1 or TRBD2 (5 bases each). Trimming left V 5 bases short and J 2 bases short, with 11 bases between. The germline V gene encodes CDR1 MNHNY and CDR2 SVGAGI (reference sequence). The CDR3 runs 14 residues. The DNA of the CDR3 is TGTGCCAGCAGTCTGAGGGGCCCCACAGATACGCAGTATTTT. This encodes CASSLRGPTDTQYF.

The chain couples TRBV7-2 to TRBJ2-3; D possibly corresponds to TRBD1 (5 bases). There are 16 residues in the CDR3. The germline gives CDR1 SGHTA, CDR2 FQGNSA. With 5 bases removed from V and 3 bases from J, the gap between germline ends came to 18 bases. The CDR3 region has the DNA TGTGCCAGCAGCCCTAGGCGGACATCGACAACAGATACGCAGTATTTT. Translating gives CASSPRRTSTTDTQYF.

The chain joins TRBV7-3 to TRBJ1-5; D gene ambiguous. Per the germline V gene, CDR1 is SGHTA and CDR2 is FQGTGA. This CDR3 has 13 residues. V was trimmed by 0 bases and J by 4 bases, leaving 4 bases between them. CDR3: CASSLTANQPQHF. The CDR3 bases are TGTGCCAGCAGCTTAACCGCGAATCAGCCCCAGCATTTT. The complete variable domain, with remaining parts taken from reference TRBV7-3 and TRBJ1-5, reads GAGVSQTPSNKVTEKGKYVELRCDPISGHTALYWYRQSLGQGPEFLIYFQGTGAADDSGLPNDRFFAVRPEGSVSTLKIQRTERGDSAVYLCASSLTANQPQHFGDGTRLSIL.

CDR3: CSDARWETQYF. CDR3 bases: TGCAGCGACGCTAGGTGGGAGACCCAGTACTTC. The rearrangement uses TRBV29-1 and TRBJ2-5, with D unclear. The V gene's germline CDR1 is SQVTM and CDR2 ANQGSEA. Trimming took off 7 bases at V and 5 bases at J, with 11 bases between the two ends. The CDR3 runs 11 residues.

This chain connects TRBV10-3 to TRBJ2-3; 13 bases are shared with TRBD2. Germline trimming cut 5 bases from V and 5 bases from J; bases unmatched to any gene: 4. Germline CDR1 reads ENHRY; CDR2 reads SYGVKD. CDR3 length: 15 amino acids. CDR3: CAISRLAGGQDTQYF. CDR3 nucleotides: TGTGCCATCAGTAGACTAGCGGGGGGCCAAGATACGCAGTATTTT.